This T cell receptor (beta chain) was documented in a study of blood T cells in healthy people across ages. Regarding this clonotype: One end of the junction is discordant with germline, which a read error may explain.

A second PCR, run for about 7 to 11 cycles, used a sample-barcoded 5' primer plus a J-beta primer mix. In TCRdb, the 5' RACE reads were re-called with MiXCR into one record per CDR3 protein. Here the sample spans approximately 960,000 distinct CDR3 sequences, 25% to 30% being singletons. Germline values: CDR1 SGHKS, CDR2 YYEKEE (reference sequence). CDR3 size: 14 residues. These data were also filed under a second study, of T cells of mothers and their children.

The specimen sequenced was blood. The TCR was taken from a woman between 40 and 50 years old in good health. The chain is built from TRBV5-5 and TRBJ2-1; D possibly matches TRBD1 or TRBD2 (5 bases each). The CDR3 loop is CASSSGRPYNGQFF. The CDR3 DNA sequence: TGTGCCAGCAGCTCGGGACGCCCCTACAATGGGCAGTTCTTC.